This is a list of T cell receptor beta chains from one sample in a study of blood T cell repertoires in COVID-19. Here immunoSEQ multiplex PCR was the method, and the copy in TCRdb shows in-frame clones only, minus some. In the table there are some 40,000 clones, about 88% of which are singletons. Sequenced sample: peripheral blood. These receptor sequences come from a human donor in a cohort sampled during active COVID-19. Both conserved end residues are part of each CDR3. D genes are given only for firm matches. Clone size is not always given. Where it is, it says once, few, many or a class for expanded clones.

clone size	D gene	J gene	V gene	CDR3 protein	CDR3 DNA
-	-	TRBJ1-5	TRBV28	CAITDYRGNQPQHF	TGTGCCATAACCGACTACCGGGGGAATCAGCCCCAGCATTTT
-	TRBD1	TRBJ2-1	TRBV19	CASSNPKAPGQGFEQFF	TGTGCCAGTAGTAACCCAAAAGCCCCGGGACAGGGATTTGAGCAGTTCTTC
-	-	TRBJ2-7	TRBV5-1	CASSWRGGSAYEQYF	TGCGCCAGCAGCTGGCGCGGGGGCAGTGCCTACGAGCAGTACTTC
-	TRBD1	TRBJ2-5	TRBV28	CASRLTGDGETQYF	TGTGCCAGCAGGCTGACAGGGGACGGAGAGACCCAGTACTTC
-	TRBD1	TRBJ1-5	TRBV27	CATRQGGQPQHF	TGTGCCACCCGACAGGGTGGACAGCCCCAGCATTTT
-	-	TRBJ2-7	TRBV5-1	CASTSDSYEQYF	TGCGCCAGCACCAGTGACAGCTACGAGCAGTACTTC
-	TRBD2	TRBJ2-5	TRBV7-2	CASSTWTSGSGETQYF	TGTGCCAGCAGCACCTGGACTAGCGGGAGTGGGGAGACCCAGTACTTC
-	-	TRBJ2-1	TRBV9	CASSLSSEQFF	TGTGCCAGCAGCCTTAGCAGTGAGCAGTTCTTC
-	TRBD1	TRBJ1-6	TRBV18	CASSPQDRGSSPLHF	TGTGCCAGCTCACCCCAGGACAGGGGGAGTTCACCCCTCCACTTT
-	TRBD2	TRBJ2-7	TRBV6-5	CASKLRTRAYEQYF	TGTGCCAGCAAACTGCGGACTAGAGCCTACGAGCAGTACTTC
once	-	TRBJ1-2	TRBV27	CASSFRNREGVYGYTF	TGTGCCAGCAGTTTTAGGAACAGGGAGGGGGTCTATGGCTACACCTTC
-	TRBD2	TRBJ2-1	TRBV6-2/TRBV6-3	CASSYILAGRVASSYNEQFF	TGTGCCAGCAGTTACATTCTAGCGGGGAGGGTAGCTTCTTCCTACAATGAGCAGTTCTTC
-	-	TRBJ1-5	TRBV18	CASSPAGSLNQPQHF	TGTGCCAGCTCACCGGCAGGGTCCCTTAATCAGCCCCAGCATTTT
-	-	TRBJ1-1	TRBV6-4	CASSLSVNTEAFF	TGTGCCAGCAGCCTCAGTGTGAACACTGAAGCTTTCTTT
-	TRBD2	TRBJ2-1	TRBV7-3	CASSLSVGTSDGNEQFF	TGTGCCAGCAGCTTATCTGTTGGGACTAGCGACGGCAATGAGCAGTTCTTC
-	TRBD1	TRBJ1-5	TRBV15	CATSRGRTGTGENQPQHF	TGTGCCACCAGCAGAGGAAGGACCGGGACAGGAGAGAATCAGCCCCAGCATTTT
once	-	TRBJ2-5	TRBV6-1	CASSEWIPREQETQYF	TGTGCCAGCAGTGAATGGATCCCCAGGGAACAAGAGACCCAGTACTTC
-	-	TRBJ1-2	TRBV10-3	CATTQPTYLPNYGYTF	TGTGCCACCACACAGCCTACCTACTTACCTAACTATGGCTACACCTTC
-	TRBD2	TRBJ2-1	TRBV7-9	CASSSHLAGRSNEQFF	TGTGCCAGCAGCTCGCACCTAGCGGGAAGGTCCAATGAGCAGTTCTTC
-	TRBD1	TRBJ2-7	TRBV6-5	CASSQGQGRGYEQYF	TGTGCCAGCAGCCAAGGACAGGGGCGAGGCTACGAGCAGTACTTC
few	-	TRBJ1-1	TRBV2	CASSSDMNTEAFF	TGTGCCAGCAGTTCTGACATGAACACTGAAGCTTTCTTT
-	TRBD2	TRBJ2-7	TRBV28	CASSLFLAGGSEQYF	TGTGCCAGCAGTTTATTCCTAGCGGGAGGGTCGGAGCAGTACTTC
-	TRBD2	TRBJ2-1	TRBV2	CASSDASGMIGEQFF	TGTGCCAGCAGCGACGCTAGCGGGATGATTGGTGAGCAGTTCTTC
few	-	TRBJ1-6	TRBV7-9	CASSLGQLNSPLHF	TGTGCCAGCAGCTTAGGACAGTTAAATTCACCCCTCCACTTT
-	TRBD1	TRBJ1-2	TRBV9	CASSGWDSPSDGYTF	TGTGCCAGCAGCGGATGGGACAGCCCATCGGATGGCTACACCTTC
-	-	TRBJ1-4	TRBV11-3	CASSYSTGLNEKLFF	TGTGCCAGCAGCTACTCAACAGGCTTGAATGAAAAACTGTTTTTT
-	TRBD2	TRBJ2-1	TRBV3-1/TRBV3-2	CASSQGLAGGQNEQFF	TGTGCCAGCAGCCAAGGGCTAGCGGGAGGGCAAAATGAGCAGTTCTTC
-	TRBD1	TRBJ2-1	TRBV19	CASSSGTGTYNEQFF	TGTGCCAGTAGTTCCGGGACAGGGACCTACAATGAGCAGTTCTTC
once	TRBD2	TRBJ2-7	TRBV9	CASSALPGTSGTSIPYEQYF	TGTGCCAGCAGCGCGCTACCCGGGACTAGCGGGACCTCCATCCCTTACGAGCAGTACTTC
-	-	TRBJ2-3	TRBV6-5	CASTRRGGARDTQYF	TGTGCCAGCACCCGACGGGGCGGGGCTAGAGATACGCAGTATTTT
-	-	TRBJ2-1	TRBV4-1	CASSQPGGAVYYNEQFF	TGCGCCAGCAGCCAACCTGGGGGGGCCGTATATTACAATGAGCAGTTCTTC
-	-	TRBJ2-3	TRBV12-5	CASAASRTDTQYF	TGTGCTAGTGCCGCGAGTCGCACAGATACGCAGTATTTT
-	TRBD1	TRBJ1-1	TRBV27	CASSLSGTGGRGTEAFF	TGTGCCAGCAGTTTATCCGGGACAGGGGGCCGGGGCACTGAAGCTTTCTTT
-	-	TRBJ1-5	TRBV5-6	CASSTWTDNQPQHF	TGTGCCAGCAGCACGTGGACAGATAATCAGCCCCAGCATTTT
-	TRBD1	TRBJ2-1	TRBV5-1	CASSSGTGGNEQFF	TGCGCCAGCAGCTCCGGGACAGGGGGAAATGAGCAGTTCTTC
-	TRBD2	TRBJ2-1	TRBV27	CASSPGLAVNEQFF	TGTGCCAGCAGTCCAGGACTAGCAGTCAATGAGCAGTTCTTC
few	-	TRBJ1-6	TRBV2	CASSERTDNSPLHF	TGTGCCAGCAGTGAAAGGACAGATAATTCACCCCTCCACTTT
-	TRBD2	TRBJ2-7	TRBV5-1	CASTPSGGSLEQYF	TGCGCCAGCACACCTAGCGGAGGAAGCTTAGAGCAGTACTTC
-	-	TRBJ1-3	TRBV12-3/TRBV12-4	CASSPHSGNTIYF	TGTGCCAGCAGTCCACATTCTGGAAACACCATATATTTT
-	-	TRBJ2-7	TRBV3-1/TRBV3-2	CASSQEARFPPPPEQYF	TGTGCCAGCAGCCAAGAGGCTAGATTCCCACCTCCCCCCGAGCAGTACTTC
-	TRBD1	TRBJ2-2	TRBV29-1	CSVRKTGDTGELFF	TGCAGCGTGAGGAAAACAGGGGACACCGGGGAGCTGTTTTTT
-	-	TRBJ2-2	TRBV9	CASSVRSSPGTGELFF	TGTGCCAGCAGCGTAAGGTCTTCCCCGGGGACCGGGGAGCTGTTTTTT
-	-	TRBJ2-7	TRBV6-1	CASSDARARHEQYF	TGTGCCAGCAGTGATGCCAGGGCGAGGCACGAGCAGTACTTC
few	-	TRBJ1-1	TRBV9	CASSPEGVNTEAFF	TGTGCCAGCAGTCCCGAGGGGGTGAACACTGAAGCTTTCTTT
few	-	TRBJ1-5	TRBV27	CASTYNQPQHF	TGTGCCAGCACCTACAATCAGCCCCAGCATTTT
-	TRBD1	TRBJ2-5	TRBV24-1	CATSDYRDRGSETQYF	TGTGCCACCAGTGATTACCGGGACAGGGGGTCAGAGACCCAGTACTTC
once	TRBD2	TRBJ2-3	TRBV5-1	CASSLSGSTDTQYF	TGCGCCAGCAGCTTAAGCGGGAGTACAGATACGCAGTATTTT
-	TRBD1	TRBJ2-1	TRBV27	CASSLDRVSYNEQFF	TGTGCCAGCAGTTTAGACAGGGTCAGCTACAATGAGCAGTTCTTC
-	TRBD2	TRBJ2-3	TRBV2	CASSEVSGRGADTQYF	TGTGCCAGCAGTGAGGTTAGCGGGAGAGGTGCAGATACGCAGTATTTT
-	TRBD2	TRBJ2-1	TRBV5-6	CASSFSGSINEQFF	TGTGCCAGCAGCTTCAGCGGGAGTATCAATGAGCAGTTCTTC
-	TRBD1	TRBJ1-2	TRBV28	CASSLSTGGATRDYGYTF	TGTGCCAGCAGTTTATCTACAGGGGGCGCAACGAGGGATTATGGCTACACCTTC
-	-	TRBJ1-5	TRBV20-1	CSASVGARGQPQHF	TGCAGTGCTAGTGTGGGGGCCCGGGGACAGCCCCAGCATTTT
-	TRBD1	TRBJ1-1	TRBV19	CASSRTGLNTEAFF	TGTGCCAGTAGTCGGACAGGGTTGAACACTGAAGCTTTCTTT
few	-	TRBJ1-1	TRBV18	CASSPHMNTEAFF	TGTGCCAGCTCACCACATATGAACACTGAAGCTTTCTTT
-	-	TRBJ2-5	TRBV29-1	CSVGQNMGETQYF	TGCAGCGTTGGACAGAACATGGGCGAGACCCAGTACTTC
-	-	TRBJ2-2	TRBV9	CASSPIRVAGELFF	TGTGCCAGCAGCCCAATCAGGGTTGCCGGGGAGCTGTTTTTT
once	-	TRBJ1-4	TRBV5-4	CASSLAGNEKLFF	TGTGCCAGCAGCTTGGCAGGGAATGAAAAACTGTTTTTT
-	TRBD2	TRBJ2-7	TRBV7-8	CASSLAPAGTLQGYEQYF	TGTGCCAGCAGCTTAGCGCCAGCGGGAACCCTCCAGGGCTACGAGCAGTACTTC
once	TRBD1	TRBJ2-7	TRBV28	CASRSDYFGQGTYEQYF	TGTGCCAGCAGGTCGGACTATTTCGGACAGGGTACCTACGAGCAGTACTTC
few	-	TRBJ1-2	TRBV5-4	CASSYRDGYTF	TGTGCCAGCAGCTACAGGGATGGCTACACCTTC